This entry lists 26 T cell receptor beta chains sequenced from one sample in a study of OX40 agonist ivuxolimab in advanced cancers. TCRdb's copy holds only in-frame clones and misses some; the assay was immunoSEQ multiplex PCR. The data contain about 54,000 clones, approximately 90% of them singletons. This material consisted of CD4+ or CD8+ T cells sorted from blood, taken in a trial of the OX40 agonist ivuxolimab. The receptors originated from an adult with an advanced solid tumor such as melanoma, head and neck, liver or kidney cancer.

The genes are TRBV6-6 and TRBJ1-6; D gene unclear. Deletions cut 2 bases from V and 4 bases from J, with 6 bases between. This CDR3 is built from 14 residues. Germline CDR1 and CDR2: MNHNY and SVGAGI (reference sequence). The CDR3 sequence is CASSYGQYNSPLHF. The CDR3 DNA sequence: TGTGCCAGCAGTTACGGGCAATATAATTCACCCCTCCACTTT.

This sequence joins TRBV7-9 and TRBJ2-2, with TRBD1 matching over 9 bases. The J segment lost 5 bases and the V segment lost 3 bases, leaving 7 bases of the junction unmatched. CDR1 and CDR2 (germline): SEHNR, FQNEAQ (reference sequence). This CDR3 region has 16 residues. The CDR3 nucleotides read TGTGCCAGCAGCTTGGGCGGGACAGGGAGGACCGGGGAGCTGTTTTTT. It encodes CASSLGGTGRTGELFF.

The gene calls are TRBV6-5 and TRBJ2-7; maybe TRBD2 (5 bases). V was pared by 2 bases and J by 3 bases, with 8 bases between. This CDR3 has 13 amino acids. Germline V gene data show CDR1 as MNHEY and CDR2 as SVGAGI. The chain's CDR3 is CASSYGRGYEQYF. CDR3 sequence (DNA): TGTGCCAGCAGTTACGGCCGGGGCTACGAGCAGTACTTC.

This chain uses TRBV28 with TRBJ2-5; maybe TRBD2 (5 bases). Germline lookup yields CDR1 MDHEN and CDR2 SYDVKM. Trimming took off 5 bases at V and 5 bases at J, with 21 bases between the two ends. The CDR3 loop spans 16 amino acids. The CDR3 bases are TGTGCCAGCAGTCTTGCAGCGGACCCCGTAGGGGAGACCCAGTACTTC. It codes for CASSLAADPVGETQYF.

This CDR3 is CASSLELHYEQYF. DNA of the CDR3: TGTGCCAGCAGCTTGGAACTGCACTACGAGCAGTACTTC. The V and J genes are TRBV5-4 and TRBJ2-7; D is unclear. V dropped 0 bases and J dropped 3 bases, with 7 bases sitting between them. Per germline, CDR1 SGHNT and CDR2 YYREEE (reference sequence). This CDR3 contains 13 residues.

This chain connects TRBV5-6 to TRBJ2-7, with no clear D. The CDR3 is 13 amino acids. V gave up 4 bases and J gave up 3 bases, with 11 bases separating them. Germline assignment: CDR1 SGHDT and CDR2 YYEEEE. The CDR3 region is CASSRRRGYEQYF. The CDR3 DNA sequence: TGTGCCAGCAGCCGGCGGAGAGGCTACGAGCAGTACTTC.

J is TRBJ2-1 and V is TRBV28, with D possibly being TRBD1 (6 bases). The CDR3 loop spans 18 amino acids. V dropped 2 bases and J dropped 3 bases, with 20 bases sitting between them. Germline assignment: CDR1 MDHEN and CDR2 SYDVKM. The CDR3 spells CASSLVGDIIGVYNEQFF. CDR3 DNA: TGTGCCAGCAGTTTAGTAGGGGACATAATCGGGGTCTACAATGAGCAGTTCTTC.

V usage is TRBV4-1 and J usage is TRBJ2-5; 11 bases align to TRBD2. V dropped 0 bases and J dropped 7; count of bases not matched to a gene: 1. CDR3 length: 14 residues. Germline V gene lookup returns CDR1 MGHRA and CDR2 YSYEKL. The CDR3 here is CASSQEGTSGTQYF. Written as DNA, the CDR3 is TGCGCCAGCAGCCAAGAAGGGACTAGCGGGACCCAGTACTTC.

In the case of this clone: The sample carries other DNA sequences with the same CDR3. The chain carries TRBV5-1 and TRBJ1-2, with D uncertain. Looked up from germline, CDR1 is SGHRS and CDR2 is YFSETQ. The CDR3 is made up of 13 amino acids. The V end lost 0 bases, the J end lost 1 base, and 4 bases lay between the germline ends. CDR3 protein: CASSLGGNYGYTF. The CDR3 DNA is TGCGCCAGCAGCTTGGGGGGTAACTATGGCTACACCTTC.

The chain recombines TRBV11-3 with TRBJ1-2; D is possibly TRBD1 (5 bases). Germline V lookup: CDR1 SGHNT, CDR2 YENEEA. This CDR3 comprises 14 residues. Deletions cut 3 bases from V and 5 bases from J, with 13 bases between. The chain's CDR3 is CASSLGGAEYGYTF. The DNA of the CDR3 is TGTGCCAGCAGCTTGGGAGGGGCGGAGTATGGCTACACCTTC.

CDR3 residues: CASSLGQGRGNEQFF. CDR3 nucleotides: TGTGCCAGCAGCTTAGGACAGGGGAGGGGCAATGAGCAGTTCTTC. V gene TRBV7-3 combines with J gene TRBJ2-1, with 9 nucleotides matching TRBD1. The germline gives CDR1 SGHTA, CDR2 FQGTGA. V was clipped by 2 bases and J by 6 bases; unmatched bases: 5. The CDR3 contains 15 residues.

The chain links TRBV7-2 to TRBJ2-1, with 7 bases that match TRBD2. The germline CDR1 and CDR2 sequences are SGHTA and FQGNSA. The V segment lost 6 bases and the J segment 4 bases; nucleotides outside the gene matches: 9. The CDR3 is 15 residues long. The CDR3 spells CASRPASGAYNEQFF. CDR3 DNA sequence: TGTGCCAGCAGGCCAGCTAGCGGAGCTTACAATGAGCAGTTCTTC.

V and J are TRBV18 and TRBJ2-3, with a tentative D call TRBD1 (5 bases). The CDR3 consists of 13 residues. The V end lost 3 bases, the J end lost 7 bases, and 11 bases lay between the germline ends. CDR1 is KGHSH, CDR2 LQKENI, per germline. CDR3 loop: CASSPLDSHTQYF. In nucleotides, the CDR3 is TGTGCCAGCTCACCCCTAGACAGCCATACGCAGTATTTT.

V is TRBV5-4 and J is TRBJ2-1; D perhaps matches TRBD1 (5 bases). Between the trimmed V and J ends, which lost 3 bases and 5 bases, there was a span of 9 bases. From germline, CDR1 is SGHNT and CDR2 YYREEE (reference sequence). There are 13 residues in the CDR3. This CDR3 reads CASSSTANNEQFF. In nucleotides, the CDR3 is TGTGCCAGCAGCTCGACAGCTAACAATGAGCAGTTCTTC.

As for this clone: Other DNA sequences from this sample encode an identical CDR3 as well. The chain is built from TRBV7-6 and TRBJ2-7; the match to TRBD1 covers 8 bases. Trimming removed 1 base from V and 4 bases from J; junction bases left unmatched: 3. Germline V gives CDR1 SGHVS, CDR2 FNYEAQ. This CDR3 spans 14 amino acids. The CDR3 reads CASSLEQGAYEQYF. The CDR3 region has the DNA TGTGCCAGCAGCTTAGAGCAGGGGGCTTACGAGCAGTACTTC. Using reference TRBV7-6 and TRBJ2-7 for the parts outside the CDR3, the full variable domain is GAGVSQSPRYKVTKRGQDVALRCDPISGHVSLYWYRQALGQGPEFLTYFNYEAQQDKSGLPNDRFSAERPEGSISTLTIQRTEQRDSAMYRCASSLEQGAYEQYFGPGTRLTVT.

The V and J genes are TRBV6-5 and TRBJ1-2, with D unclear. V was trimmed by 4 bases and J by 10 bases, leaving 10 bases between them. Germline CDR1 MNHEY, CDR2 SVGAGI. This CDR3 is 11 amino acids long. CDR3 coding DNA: TGTGCCAGCAGTTTCTTACAACTCTACACCTTC. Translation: CASSFLQLYTF.

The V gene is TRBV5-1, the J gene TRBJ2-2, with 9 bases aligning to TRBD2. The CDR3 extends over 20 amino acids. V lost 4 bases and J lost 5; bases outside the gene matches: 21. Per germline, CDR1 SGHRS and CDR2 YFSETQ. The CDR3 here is CASSQFLAGGPGRGTGELFF. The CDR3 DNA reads TGCGCCAGCAGCCAATTTCTGGCGGGAGGGCCGGGAAGAGGTACCGGGGAGCTGTTTTTT. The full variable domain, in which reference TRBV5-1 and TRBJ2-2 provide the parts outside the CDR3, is KAGVTQTPRYLIKTRGQQVTLSCSPISGHRSVSWYQQTPGQGLQFLFEYFSETQRNKGNFPGRFSGRQFSNSRSEMNVSTLELGDSALYLCASSQFLAGGPGRGTGELFFGEGSRLTVL.

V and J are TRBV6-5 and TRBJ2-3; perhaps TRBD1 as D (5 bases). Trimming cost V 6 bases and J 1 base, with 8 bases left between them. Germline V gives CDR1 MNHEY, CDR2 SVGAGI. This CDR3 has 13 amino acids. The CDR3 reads CASRTQGTDTQYF. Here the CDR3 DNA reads TGTGCCAGCAGAACACAGGGCACAGATACGCAGTATTTT.

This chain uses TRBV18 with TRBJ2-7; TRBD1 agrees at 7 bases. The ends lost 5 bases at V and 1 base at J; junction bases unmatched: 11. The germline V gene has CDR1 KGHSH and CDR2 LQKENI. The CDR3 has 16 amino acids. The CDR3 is CASSKGGATKSYEQYF. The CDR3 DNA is TGTGCCAGCTCAAAAGGGGGCGCAACTAAGTCCTACGAGCAGTACTTC. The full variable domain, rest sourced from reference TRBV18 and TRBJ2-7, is NAGVMQNPRHLVRRRGQEARLRCSPMKGHSHVYWYRQLPEEGLKFMVYLQKENIIDESGMPKERFSAEFPKEGPSILRIQQVVRGDSAAYFCASSKGGATKSYEQYFGPGTRLTVT.

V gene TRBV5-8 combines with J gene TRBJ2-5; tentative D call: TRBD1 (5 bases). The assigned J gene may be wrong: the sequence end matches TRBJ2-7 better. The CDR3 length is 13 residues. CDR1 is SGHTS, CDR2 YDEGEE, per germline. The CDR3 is CASTLRTFGEQYF. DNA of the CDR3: TGTGCCAGCACCCTCCGGACATTCGGCGAGCAGTACTTC.

The CDR3 DNA is TGTGCCAGCAGTTGGGGTGTGGGAACCAAAAACATTCAGTACTTC. Residues: CASSWGVGTKNIQYF. This chain links TRBV6-1 with TRBJ2-4; D remains unclear. The CDR3 has 15 residues. The V gene lost 5 bases and the J gene lost 2 bases, with 13 bases spanning the gap. CDR1 is MNHNS and CDR2 is SASEGT in the germline V gene.

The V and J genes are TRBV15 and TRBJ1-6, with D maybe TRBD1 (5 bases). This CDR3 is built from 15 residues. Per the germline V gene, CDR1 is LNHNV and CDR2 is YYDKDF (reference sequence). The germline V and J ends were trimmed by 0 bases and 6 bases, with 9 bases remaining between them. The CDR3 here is CATSRDKGRNSPLHF. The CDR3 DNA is TGTGCCACCAGCAGAGATAAGGGACGTAATTCACCCCTCCACTTT.

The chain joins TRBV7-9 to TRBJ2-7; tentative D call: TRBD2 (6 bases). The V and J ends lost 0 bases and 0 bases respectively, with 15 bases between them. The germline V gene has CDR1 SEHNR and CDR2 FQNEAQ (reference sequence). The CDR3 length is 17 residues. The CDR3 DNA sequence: TGTGCCAGCAGCTTAGCGCGGGACGTCTACAGCTCCTACGAGCAGTACTTC. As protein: CASSLARDVYSSYEQYF.

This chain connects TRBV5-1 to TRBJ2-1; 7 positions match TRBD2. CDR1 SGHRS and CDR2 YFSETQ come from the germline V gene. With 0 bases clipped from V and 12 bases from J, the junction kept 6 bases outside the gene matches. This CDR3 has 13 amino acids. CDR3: CASSLAAGIRQFF. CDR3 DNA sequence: TGCGCCAGCAGCTTGGCAGCGGGGATCCGGCAGTTCTTC.

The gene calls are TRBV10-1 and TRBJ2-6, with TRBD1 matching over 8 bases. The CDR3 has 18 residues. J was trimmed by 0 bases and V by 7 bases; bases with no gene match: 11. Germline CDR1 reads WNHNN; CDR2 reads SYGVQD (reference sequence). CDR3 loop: CASKKFGQGISGANVLTF. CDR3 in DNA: TGCGCCAGCAAAAAATTCGGACAGGGCATCTCTGGGGCCAACGTCCTGACTTTC.

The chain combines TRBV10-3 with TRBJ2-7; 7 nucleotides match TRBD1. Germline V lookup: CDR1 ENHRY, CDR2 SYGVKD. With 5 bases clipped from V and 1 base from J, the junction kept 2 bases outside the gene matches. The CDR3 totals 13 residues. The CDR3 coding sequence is TGTGCCATCAGTTCGACAGGGTCCTACGAGCAGTACTTC. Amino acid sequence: CAISSTGSYEQYF.